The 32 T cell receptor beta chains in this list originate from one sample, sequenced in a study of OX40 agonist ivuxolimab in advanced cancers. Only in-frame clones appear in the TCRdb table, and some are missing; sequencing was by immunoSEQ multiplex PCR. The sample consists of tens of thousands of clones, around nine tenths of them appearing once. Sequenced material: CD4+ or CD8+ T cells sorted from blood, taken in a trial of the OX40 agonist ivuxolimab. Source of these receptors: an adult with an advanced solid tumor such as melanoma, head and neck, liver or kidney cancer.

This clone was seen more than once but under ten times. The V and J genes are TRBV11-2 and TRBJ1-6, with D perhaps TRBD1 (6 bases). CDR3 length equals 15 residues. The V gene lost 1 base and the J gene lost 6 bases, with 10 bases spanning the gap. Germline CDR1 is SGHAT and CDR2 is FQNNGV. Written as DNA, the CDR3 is TGTGCCAGCAGCTTAGTCGCCAGGGGTAATTCACCCCTCCACTTT. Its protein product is CASSLVARGNSPLHF.

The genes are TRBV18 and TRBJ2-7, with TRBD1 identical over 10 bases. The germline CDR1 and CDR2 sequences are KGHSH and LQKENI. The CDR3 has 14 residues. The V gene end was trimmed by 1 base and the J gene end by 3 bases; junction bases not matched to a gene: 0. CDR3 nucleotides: TGTGCCAGCTCACCACGGACAGGGGGCTACGAGCAGTACTTC. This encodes CASSPRTGGYEQYF.

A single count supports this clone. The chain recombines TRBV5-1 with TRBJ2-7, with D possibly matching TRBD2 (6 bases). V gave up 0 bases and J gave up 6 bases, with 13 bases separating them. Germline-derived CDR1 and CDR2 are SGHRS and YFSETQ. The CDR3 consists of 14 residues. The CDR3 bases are TGCGCCAGCAGCTTGGGTGAGCGGGTAGGCGAGCAGTACTTC. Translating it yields CASSLGERVGEQYF.

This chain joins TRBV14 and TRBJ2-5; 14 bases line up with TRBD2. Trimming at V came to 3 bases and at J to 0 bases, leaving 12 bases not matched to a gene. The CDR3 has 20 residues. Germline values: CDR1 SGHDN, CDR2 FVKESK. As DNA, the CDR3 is TGTGCCAGCAGCCAGAGATCCGGGACTAGCGGGGGACGCTACCAAGAGACCCAGTACTTC. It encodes CASSQRSGTSGGRYQETQYF.

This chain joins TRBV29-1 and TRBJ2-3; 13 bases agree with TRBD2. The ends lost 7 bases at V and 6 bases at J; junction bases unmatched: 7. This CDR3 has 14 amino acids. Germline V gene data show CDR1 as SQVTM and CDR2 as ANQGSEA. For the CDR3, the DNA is TGCAGCGGCGGACTAGCGGGGGCCGGGGATACGCAGTATTTT. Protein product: CSGGLAGAGDTQYF.

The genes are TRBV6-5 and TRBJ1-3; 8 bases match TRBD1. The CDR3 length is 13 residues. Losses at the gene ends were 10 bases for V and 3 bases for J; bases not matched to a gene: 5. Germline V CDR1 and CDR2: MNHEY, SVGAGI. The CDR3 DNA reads TGTGCCACCCAGGGGGCGTATGGAAACACCATATATTTT. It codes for CATQGAYGNTIYF.

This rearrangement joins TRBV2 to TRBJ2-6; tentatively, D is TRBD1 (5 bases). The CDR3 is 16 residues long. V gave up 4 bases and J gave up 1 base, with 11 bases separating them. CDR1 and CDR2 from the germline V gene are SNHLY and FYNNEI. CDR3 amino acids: CASSGYQGSGANVLTF. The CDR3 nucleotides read TGTGCCAGCAGTGGTTACCAGGGTTCTGGGGCCAACGTCCTGACTTTC.

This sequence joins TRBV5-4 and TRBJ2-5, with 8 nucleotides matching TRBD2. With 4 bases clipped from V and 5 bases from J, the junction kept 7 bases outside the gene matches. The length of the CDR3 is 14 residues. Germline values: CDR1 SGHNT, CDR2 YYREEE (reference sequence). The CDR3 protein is CASSPTSEQETQYF. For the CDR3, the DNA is TGTGCCAGCAGCCCGACTAGCGAGCAGGAGACCCAGTACTTC.

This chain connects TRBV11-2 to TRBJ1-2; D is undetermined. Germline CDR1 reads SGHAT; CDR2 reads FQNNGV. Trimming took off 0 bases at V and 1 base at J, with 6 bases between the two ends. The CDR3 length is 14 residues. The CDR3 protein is CASSLDPNNYGYTF. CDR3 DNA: TGTGCCAGCAGCTTAGACCCAAATAACTATGGCTACACCTTC.

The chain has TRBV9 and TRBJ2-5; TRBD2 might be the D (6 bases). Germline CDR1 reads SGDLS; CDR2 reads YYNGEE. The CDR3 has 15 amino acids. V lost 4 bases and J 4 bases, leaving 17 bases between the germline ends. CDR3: CASSRGGEKGETQYF. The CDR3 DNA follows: TGTGCCAGCAGCCGTGGAGGGGAGAAGGGAGAGACCCAGTACTTC.

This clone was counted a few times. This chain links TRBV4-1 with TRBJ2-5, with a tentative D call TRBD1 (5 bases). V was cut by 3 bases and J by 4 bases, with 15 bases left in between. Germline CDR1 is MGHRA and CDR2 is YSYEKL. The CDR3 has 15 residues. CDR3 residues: CASSQSSPQGETQYF. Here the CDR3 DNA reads TGCGCCAGCAGCCAGTCTTCTCCCCAGGGAGAGACCCAGTACTTC.

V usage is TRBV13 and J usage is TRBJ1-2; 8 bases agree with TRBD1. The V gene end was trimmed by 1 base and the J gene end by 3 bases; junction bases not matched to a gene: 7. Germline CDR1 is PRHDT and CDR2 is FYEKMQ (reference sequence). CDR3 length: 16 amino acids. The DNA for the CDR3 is TGTGCCAGCAGCTTAGAGAGACAGGGGAGGGACTATGGCTACACCTTC. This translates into CASSLERQGRDYGYTF.

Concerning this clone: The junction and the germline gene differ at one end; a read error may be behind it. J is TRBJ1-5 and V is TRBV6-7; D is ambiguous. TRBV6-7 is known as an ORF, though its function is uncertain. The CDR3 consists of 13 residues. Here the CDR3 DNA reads TGTGCCAGCAGTTACTCGAGTGGTCAGGCCCAGCATTTT. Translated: CASSYSSGQAQHF.

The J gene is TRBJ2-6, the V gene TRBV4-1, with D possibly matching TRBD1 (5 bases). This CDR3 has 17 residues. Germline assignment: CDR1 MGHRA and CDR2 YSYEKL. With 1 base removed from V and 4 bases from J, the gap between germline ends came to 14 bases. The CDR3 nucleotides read TGCGCCAGCAGCCAAGCTCAGGGCTCGTCAGGGGCCAACGTCCTGACTTTC. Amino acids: CASSQAQGSSGANVLTF.

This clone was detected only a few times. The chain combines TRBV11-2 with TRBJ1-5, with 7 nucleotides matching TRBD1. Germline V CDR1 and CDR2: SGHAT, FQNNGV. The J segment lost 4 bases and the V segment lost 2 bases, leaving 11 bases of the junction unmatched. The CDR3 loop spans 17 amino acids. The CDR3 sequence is CASSLTPKGQINQPQHF. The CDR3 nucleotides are TGTGCCAGCAGCTTAACACCAAAGGGACAGATTAATCAGCCCCAGCATTTT.

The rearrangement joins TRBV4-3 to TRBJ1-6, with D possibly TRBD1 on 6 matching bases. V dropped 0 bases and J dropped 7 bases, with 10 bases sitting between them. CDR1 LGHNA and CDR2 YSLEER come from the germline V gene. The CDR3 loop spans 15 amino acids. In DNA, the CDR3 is TGCGCCAGCAGCCAAGAAACAGGGCACAATTCACCCCTCCACTTT. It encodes CASSQETGHNSPLHF.

CDR3 in DNA: TGCGCCAGCAGGGGGGGGCTTAATTCACCCCTCCACTTT. Amino acid sequence: CASRGGLNSPLHF. V usage is TRBV4-1 and J usage is TRBJ1-6, with D possibly TRBD1 on 6 matching bases. The germline V and J ends were trimmed by 6 bases and 6 bases, with 9 bases remaining between them. Looked up from germline, CDR1 is MGHRA and CDR2 is YSYEKL. The length of the CDR3 is 13 residues.

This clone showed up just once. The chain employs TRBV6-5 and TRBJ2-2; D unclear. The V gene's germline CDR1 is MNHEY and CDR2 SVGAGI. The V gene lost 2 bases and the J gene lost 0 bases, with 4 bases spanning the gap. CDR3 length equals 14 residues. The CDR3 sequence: CASSYRTNTGELFF. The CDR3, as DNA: TGTGCCAGCAGTTACAGGACGAACACCGGGGAGCTGTTTTTT.

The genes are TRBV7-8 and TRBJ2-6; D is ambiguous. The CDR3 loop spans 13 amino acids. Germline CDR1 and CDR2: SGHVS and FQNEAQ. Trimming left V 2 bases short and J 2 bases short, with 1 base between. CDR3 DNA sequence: TGTGCCAGCAGCTTACCTGGGGCCAACGTCCTGACTTTC. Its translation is CASSLPGANVLTF.

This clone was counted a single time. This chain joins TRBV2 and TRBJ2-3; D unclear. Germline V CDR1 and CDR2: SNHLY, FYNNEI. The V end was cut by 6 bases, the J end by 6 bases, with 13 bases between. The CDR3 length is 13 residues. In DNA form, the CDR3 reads TGTGCCAGCAGCAAAGGGCCTGCGGATACGCAGTATTTT. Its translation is CASSKGPADTQYF.

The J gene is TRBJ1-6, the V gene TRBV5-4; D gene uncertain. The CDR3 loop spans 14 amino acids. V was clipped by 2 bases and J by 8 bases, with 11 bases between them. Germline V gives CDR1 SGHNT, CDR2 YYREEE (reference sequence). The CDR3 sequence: CASSLQLRDSPLHF. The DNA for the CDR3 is TGTGCCAGCAGCTTACAACTAAGGGATTCACCCCTCCACTTT.

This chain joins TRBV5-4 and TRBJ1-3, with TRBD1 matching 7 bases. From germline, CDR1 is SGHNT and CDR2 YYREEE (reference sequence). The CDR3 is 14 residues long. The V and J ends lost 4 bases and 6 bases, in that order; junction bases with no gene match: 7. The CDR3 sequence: CASSQGTALNTIYF. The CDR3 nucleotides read TGTGCCAGCAGCCAAGGGACAGCCCTAAACACCATATATTTT.

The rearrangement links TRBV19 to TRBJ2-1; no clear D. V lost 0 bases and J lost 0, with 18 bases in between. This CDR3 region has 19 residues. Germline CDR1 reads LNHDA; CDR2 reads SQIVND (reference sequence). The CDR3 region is CASSIDHPSGIRSYNEQFF. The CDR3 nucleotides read TGTGCCAGTAGTATAGATCACCCGTCAGGCATTCGCTCCTACAATGAGCAGTTCTTC.

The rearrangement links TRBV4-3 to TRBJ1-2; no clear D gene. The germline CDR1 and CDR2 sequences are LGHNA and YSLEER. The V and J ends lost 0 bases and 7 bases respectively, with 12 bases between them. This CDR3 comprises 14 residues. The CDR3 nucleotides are TGCGCCAGCAGCCAAGATTGGGAGCGTGGTGGCTACACCTTC. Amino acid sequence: CASSQDWERGGYTF.

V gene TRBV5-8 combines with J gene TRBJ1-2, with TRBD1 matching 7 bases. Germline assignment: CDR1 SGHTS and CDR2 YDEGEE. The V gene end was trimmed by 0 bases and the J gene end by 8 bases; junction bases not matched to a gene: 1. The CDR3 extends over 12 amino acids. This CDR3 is CASSLDRGGYTF. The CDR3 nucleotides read TGTGCCAGCAGCTTGGACAGGGGAGGCTACACCTTC.

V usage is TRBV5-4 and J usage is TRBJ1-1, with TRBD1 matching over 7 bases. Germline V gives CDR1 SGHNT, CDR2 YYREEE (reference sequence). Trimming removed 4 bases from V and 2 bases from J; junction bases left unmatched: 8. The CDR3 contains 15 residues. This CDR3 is CASSPGRDRNTEAFF. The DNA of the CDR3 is TGTGCCAGCAGCCCTGGACGGGACAGAAACACTGAAGCTTTCTTT.

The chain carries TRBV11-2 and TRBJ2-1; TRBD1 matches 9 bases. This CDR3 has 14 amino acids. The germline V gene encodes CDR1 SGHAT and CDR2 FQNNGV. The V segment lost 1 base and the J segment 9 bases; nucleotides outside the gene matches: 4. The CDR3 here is CASSLVDRGGEQFF. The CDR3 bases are TGTGCCAGCAGCTTAGTGGACAGGGGCGGTGAGCAGTTCTTC.

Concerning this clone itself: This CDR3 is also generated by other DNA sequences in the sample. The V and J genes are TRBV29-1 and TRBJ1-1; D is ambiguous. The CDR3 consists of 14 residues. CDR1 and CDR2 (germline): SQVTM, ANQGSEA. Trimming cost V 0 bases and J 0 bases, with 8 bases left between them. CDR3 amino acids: CSVEDRGMNTEAFF. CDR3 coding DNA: TGCAGCGTTGAAGATCGCGGCATGAACACTGAAGCTTTCTTT.

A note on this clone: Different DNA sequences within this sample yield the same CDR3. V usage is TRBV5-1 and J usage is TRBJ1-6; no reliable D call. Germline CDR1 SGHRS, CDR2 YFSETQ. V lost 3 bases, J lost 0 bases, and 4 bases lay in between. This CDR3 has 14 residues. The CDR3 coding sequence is TGCGCCAGCAGCTCCAGCTCCTATAATTCACCCCTCCACTTT. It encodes CASSSSSYNSPLHF.

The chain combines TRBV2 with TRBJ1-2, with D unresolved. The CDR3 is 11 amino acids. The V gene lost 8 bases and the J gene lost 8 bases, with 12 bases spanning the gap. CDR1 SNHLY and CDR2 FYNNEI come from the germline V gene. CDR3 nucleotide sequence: TGTGCCAGCCAGCGACTGAAGGGCTACACCTTC. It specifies CASQRLKGYTF.

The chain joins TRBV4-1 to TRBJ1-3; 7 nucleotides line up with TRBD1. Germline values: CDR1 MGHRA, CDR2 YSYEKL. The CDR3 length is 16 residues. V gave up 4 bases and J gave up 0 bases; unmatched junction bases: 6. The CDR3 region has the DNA TGCGCCAGCAGCCGTTTACAGGGGAGCTCTGGAAACACCATATATTTT. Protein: CASSRLQGSSGNTIYF.

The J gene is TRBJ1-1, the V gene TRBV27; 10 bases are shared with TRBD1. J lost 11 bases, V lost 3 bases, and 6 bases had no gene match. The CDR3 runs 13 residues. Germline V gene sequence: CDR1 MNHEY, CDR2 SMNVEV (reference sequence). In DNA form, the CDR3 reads TGTGCCAGCAGTTTCTTCGGACAGGGGGTCGCTTTCTTT. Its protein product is CASSFFGQGVAFF.